Listed below are T cell receptor beta chains from one sample, sequenced in a study of shared clonotypes between healthy human individuals. Only in-frame clones appear in the TCRdb table, and some are missing; sequencing was by immunoSEQ multiplex PCR. The sample includes about 1.4 million clones, roughly 96% of them seen just once. The sample consisted of naive CD4+ T cells sorted from blood. All receptors come from a man younger than 40 in good health. Each CDR3 is given with its conserved first and last residue. The D gene is left open where the match is weak. Only some rows state a clone size, as once, few, many or a class for expanded clones.

D | J | V | size | DNA | CDR3
- | TRBJ2-3 | TRBV7-2 | - | TGTGCCAGCAGCCCTAGGGGCGTGAGCACAGATACGCAGTATTTT | CASSPRGVSTDTQYF
TRBD1 | TRBJ2-7 | TRBV10-3 | - | TGTGCCATCAGCGACTTCGCCCGGACAGGGGGCGAGCAGTACTTC | CAISDFARTGGEQYF
TRBD1 | TRBJ2-3 | TRBV27 | - | TGTGCCAGCAGTTTCGGGACAGGGGGGCTCTCAGATACGCAGTATTTT | CASSFGTGGLSDTQYF
- | TRBJ2-7 | TRBV18 | - | TGTGCCAGCTCACCACCGACCAGTATCGGATTCTACGAGCAGTACTTC | CASSPPTSIGFYEQYF
TRBD2 | TRBJ2-7 | TRBV28 | - | TGTGCCAGCAGTTTCTTCTCGGGCGGGAGAGGCTACGAGCAGTACTTC | CASSFFSGGRGYEQYF
TRBD2 | TRBJ2-2 | TRBV5-1 | - | TGCGCCAGCAGCTTGTCACCTCCGGTAGCGGGCTTTCCCCGGGGGGGGACCGGGGAGCTGTTTTTT | CASSLSPPVAGFPRGGTGELFF
- | TRBJ2-4 | TRBV29-1 | - | TGCAGCGTTGGTATGCCCCTACGGGACATTCAGTACTTC | CSVGMPLRDIQYF
- | TRBJ2-3 | TRBV7-3 | - | TGTGCCAGCAGCTTAACCCCCGGGACAAGTCCCACAGATACGCAGTATTTT | CASSLTPGTSPTDTQYF
TRBD2 | TRBJ2-3 | TRBV27 | - | TGTGCCAGCAGTTTAGATTGGCGGGAGAGCACAGATACGCAGTATTTT | CASSLDWRESTDTQYF
- | TRBJ2-3 | TRBV7-9 | - | TGTGCCAGCAGCTTAGCAGGGTCTAGCACAGATACGCAGTATTTT | CASSLAGSSTDTQYF
TRBD1 | TRBJ1-5 | TRBV28 | - | TGTGCCAGCAGTTTTAGTCCAGGGGGCGCGAATCAGCCCCAGCATTTT | CASSFSPGGANQPQHF
TRBD1 | TRBJ1-1 | TRBV7-2 | - | TGTGCCAGCAGCTTAGCGAACAGGGGGTGGAAGAACACTGAAGCTTTCTTT | CASSLANRGWKNTEAFF
- | TRBJ1-4 | TRBV28 | once | TGTGCCAGCAGTTTAAGTCCTCAGGGGTCATCCCCTTTGTTTAATGAAAAACTGTTTTTT | CASSLSPQGSSPLFNEKLFF
TRBD2 | TRBJ2-2 | TRBV5-1 | - | TGCGCCAGCAGCTCTTCAGCGGGAGTCACCGGGGAGCTGTTTTTT | CASSSSAGVTGELFF
TRBD1 | TRBJ2-5 | TRBV7-8 | - | TGTGCCAGCAGCTCACAGGGGGCCACCCAAGAGACCCAGTACTTC | CASSSQGATQETQYF
- | TRBJ1-4 | TRBV7-8 | - | TGTGCCAGCAGCCCGGGCCATGGGGCGACTAATGAAAAACTGTTTTTT | CASSPGHGATNEKLFF